This T cell receptor (beta chain) was recorded in a study of blood T cell repertoires in COVID-19. Only in-frame clones appear in the TCRdb table, and some are missing; sequencing was by immunoSEQ multiplex PCR. The sample yields 200,000 or so clones, approximately 83% seen once. The receptor comes from a man aged 40-55 years who had recovered from COVID-19. Sequenced: PBMCs or T cells enriched from blood (not recorded which).

CDR3 amino acids: CASSSPGLSQDTQYF. CDR3 DNA sequence: TGTGCCAGCAGTTCCCCGGGACTCTCCCAAGATACGCAGTATTTT. The J gene is TRBJ2-3, the V gene TRBV28, with D tentatively TRBD2 (6 bases). CDR1 MDHEN and CDR2 SYDVKM come from the germline V gene. The CDR3 has 15 residues. Trimming pared 4 bases from V and 5 bases from J, leaving 16 bases between. Complete variable domain (other parts from reference TRBV28 and TRBJ2-3): DVKVTQSSRYLVKRTGEKVFLECVQDMDHENMFWYRQDPGLGLRLIYFSYDVKMKEKGDIPEGYSVSREKKERFSLILESASTNQTSMYLCASSSPGLSQDTQYFGPGTRLTVL.